A selection of T cell receptor beta chains follows, all from one sample in a study of T cell repertoires in cytomegalovirus infection. TCRdb called the reads again in MiXCR, with one record for every CDR3 protein. This table has about 920,000 distinct CDR3 sequences, around 30% appearing once. These TCRs are of unknown antigen specificity. The sample in question was cultured CD8+ T cells from PBMCs, obtained from culture after CMV antigen stimulation. All receptors derive from a human donor in good health (CMV status not recorded). Some clones in this sample may be carry-over from other donors' samples. The CDR3 runs from the conserved cysteine through the conserved F or W. The D gene is left open where the match is weak. Size values are once, few and many counts, or a class for expanded clones, and some rows have none.

j_call,clone_size,cdr3_length,v_call,d_call,cdr3_aa,cdr3_nt
TRBJ2-5,few,16,TRBV27,TRBD2,CASSPLRVRGGETQYF,TGTGCCAGCAGTCCCCTTCGCGTTCGGGGGGGTGAGACCCAGTACTTC
TRBJ2-3,few,10,TRBV2,.,CAGPPGTQYF,TGTGCCGGGCCTCCAGGAACGCAGTATTTT
TRBJ2-3,many,13,TRBV12-3/TRBV12-4,.,CASSLALTDTQYF,TGTGCCAGCAGCTTAGCCCTCACAGATACGCAGTATTTT
TRBJ1-3,many,15,TRBV7-2,.,CASSSGVYSGNTIYF,TGTGCCAGCAGTAGCGGGGTCTACTCTGGAAACACCATATATTTT
TRBJ1-5,.,12,TRBV10-3,.,CAISESRQPQHF,TGTGCCATCAGTGAGTCACGGCAGCCCCAGCATTTT
TRBJ2-1,.,16,TRBV19,TRBD1,CASSTLRGPGDNEQFF,TGTGCCAGTAGTACCTTGAGGGGGCCTGGGGATAATGAGCAGTTCTTC
TRBJ2-3,once,14,TRBV11-2,.,CASSLASHTDTQYF,TGTGCCAGCAGCTTAGCCTCTCACACAGATACGCAGTATTTT
TRBJ1-3,many,15,TRBV27,.,CASSLSGSSGNTIYF,TGTGCCAGCAGCTTATCAGGGTCCTCTGGAAACACCATATATTTT
TRBJ2-1,once,12,TRBV7-9,.,CASSPQGSVQFF,TGTGCCAGCAGCCCCCAGGGGAGTGTGCAGTTCTTC
TRBJ1-5,.,12,TRBV27,.,CASSPLGEPQHF,TGTGCCAGCAGTCCCCTAGGGGAGCCCCAGCATTTT
TRBJ1-2,few,16,TRBV7-6,TRBD1,CASSLTPLTGSYGYTF,TGTGCCAGCAGCTTAACCCCTTTGACAGGGAGCTATGGCTACACCTTC
TRBJ1-3,.,14,TRBV6-1,TRBD1,CASKDRNSGNTIYF,TGTGCCAGCAAGGACAGGAACTCTGGAAACACCATATATTTT
TRBJ1-2,few,18,TRBV7-9,.,CASSFTLGLQALNYGYTF,TGTGCCAGCAGCTTCACCCTGGGACTTCAGGCCCTCAACTATGGCTACACCTTC
TRBJ2-7,once,14,TRBV20-1,.,CSANNPAATYEQYF,TGCAGTGCGAACAACCCCGCTGCAACCTACGAGCAGTACTTC
TRBJ1-3,few,15,TRBV7-7,.,CASSLGASSGNTIYF,TGTGCTAGCAGCTTAGGCGCTTCCTCTGGAAACACCATATATTTT
TRBJ2-2,few,13,TRBV6-2/TRBV6-3,.,CASSLMHTGELFF,TGTGCCAGCAGTTTGATGCATACCGGGGAGCTGTTTTTT
TRBJ2-3,.,19,TRBV9,TRBD2,CASSGLGPRGGDSTDTQYF,TGTGCCAGCAGCGGGTTGGGACCGCGGGGGGGAGACAGCACAGATACGCAGTATTTT
TRBJ1-1,few,11,TRBV7-6,.,CASSPRQEAFF,TGTGCCAGCAGCCCCCGACAGGAAGCTTTCTTT
TRBJ2-1,many,13,TRBV7-8,.,CASRRENDRKQFF,TGTGCCAGCAGGAGAGAAAACGACAGGAAGCAGTTCTTC
TRBJ2-1,.,16,TRBV6-5,.,CASSYSLGQPYNEQFF,TGTGCCAGCAGTTACTCATTGGGGCAGCCCTACAATGAGCAGTTCTTC
TRBJ1-1,.,10,TRBV2,.,CATFDTEAFF,TGTGCCACGTTTGACACTGAAGCTTTCTTT
TRBJ2-7,.,16,TRBV7-6,TRBD1,CASSLSYGQGVGEQYF,TGTGCCAGCAGCCTCTCATACGGACAGGGCGTGGGGGAGCAGTACTTC
TRBJ2-1,.,14,TRBV12-3/TRBV12-4,.,CASSGVRGGNEQFF,TGTGCCAGCAGTGGGGTCAGGGGAGGCAATGAGCAGTTCTTC
TRBJ2-1,few,14,TRBV4-1,TRBD1,CASSQDTTGDEQFF,TGCGCCAGCAGCCAAGACACTACAGGGGATGAGCAGTTCTTC
TRBJ1-3,.,18,TRBV7-9,.,CASSLAYGGPGSGNTIYF,TGTGCCAGCAGCTTAGCGTACGGAGGGCCCGGCTCTGGAAACACCATATATTTT
TRBJ2-5,few,16,TRBV7-7,TRBD1,CASSLEPGQGFETQYF,TGTGCTAGCAGCTTAGAACCGGGACAGGGTTTTGAGACCCAGTACTTC
TRBJ2-7,many,15,TRBV6-5,TRBD1,CASSYSGTGAHEQYF,TGTGCCAGCAGTTACTCGGGGACAGGGGCCCACGAGCAGTACTTC
TRBJ2-1,.,15,TRBV4-1,.,CASSQQDLSYNEQFF,TGCGCCAGCAGCCAACAGGACTTGTCCTACAATGAGCAGTTCTTC
TRBJ1-1,.,13,TRBV5-4,.,CASSLGRGDEAFF,TGTGCCAGCAGCTTGGGTCGGGGGGATGAAGCTTTCTTT
TRBJ1-2,many,12,TRBV7-2,TRBD1,CASVDRVYGYTF,TGTGCCAGCGTGGACAGGGTCTATGGCTACACCTTC
TRBJ2-1,.,14,TRBV5-5,TRBD1,CASSLEGQEDEQFF,TGTGCCAGCAGCTTGGAGGGACAGGAGGATGAGCAGTTCTTC